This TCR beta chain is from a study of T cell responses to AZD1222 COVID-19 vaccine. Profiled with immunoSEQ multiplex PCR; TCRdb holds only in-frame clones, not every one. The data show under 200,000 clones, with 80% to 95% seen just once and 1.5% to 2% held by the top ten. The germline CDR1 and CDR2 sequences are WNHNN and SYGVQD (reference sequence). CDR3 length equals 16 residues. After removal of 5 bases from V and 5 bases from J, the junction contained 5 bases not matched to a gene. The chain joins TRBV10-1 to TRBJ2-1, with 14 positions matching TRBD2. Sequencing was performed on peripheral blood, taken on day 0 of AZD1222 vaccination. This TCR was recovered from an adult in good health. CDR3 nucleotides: TGCGCCAGCAGTTTGACTAGCGGGGGGGAAAACAATGAGCAGTTCTTC. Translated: CASSLTSGGENNEQFF.